This T cell receptor beta chain was obtained from a study of shared clonotypes between healthy human individuals. V was clipped by 5 bases and J by 6 bases, with 10 bases between them. The CDR3 sequence is 11 residues long. Germline CDR1 reads DFQATT; CDR2 reads SNEGSKA (reference sequence). Produced via immunoSEQ multiplex PCR; TCRdb's table is partial and in-frame only. The data hold some 2.1 million clones, with 85% to 95% observed a single time. Source material: naive CD4+ T cells sorted from blood. Subset reported: CD45RA+ positively selected. The V and J genes are TRBV20-1 and TRBJ1-2; D call uncertain. The receptor's source is a man younger than 35 in good health. The chain's CDR3 is CSARGSNGYTF. CDR3 sequence (DNA): TGCAGTGCTCGTGGCTCGAATGGCTACACCTTC.